This entry lists 17 T cell receptor beta chains sequenced from one sample in a study of shared clonotypes between healthy human individuals. The assay was immunoSEQ multiplex PCR, and TCRdb's table has in-frame clones only and misses some. The sample lists some 2,500,000 clones; approximately 93% were seen once. Sequencing used naive CD4+ T cells from PBMCs. Subset given: CD45RA+ positively selected. These receptors originate from a man younger than 35 in good health. Some clones in this sample may be carry-over from other donors' samples.

The V gene is TRBV14, the J gene TRBJ2-2; the match to TRBD1 covers 8 bases. This CDR3 has 14 residues. Germline assignment: CDR1 SGHDN and CDR2 FVKESK. J lost 5 bases, V lost 4 bases, and 3 bases had no gene match. The CDR3 nucleotides read TGTGCCAGCAGCCTACAGGGGGGAACCGGGGAGCTGTTTTTT. The encoded protein is CASSLQGGTGELFF. The full variable domain, rest sourced from reference TRBV14 and TRBJ2-2, is EAGVTQFPSHSVIEKGQTVTLRCDPISGHDNLYWYRRVMGKEIKFLLHFVKESKQDESGMPNNRFLAERTGGTYSTLKVQPAELEDSGVYFCASSLQGGTGELFFGEGSRLTVL.

The chain couples TRBV28 to TRBJ2-2, with 9 bases that match TRBD1. This CDR3 region has 19 residues. V shed 3 bases and J 0 bases; nucleotides not matched to a gene: 11. Germline-derived CDR1 and CDR2 are MDHEN and SYDVKM. The CDR3 coding sequence is TGTGCCAGCAGTTTTGGGACAGGGCTGAGAATAACGAACACCGGGGAGCTGTTTTTT. This encodes CASSFGTGLRITNTGELFF.

The chain combines TRBV6-5 with TRBJ1-1; no reliable D call. Germline V CDR1 and CDR2: MNHEY, SVGAGI. The V end lost 8 bases, the J end lost 3 bases, and 13 bases lay between the germline ends. The CDR3 is made up of 13 amino acids. The CDR3 reads CASAYVVDTEAFF. CDR3 sequence (DNA): TGTGCCAGCGCCTATGTGGTGGACACTGAAGCTTTCTTT.

The chain joins TRBV7-8 to TRBJ2-1; D unresolved. CDR1 SGHVS and CDR2 FQNEAQ come from the germline V gene. CDR3 length equals 20 residues. The V and J ends lost 2 bases and 2 bases respectively, with 25 bases between them. The CDR3 spells CASSLRPPGSINVAYNEQFF. The CDR3 DNA is TGTGCCAGCAGCTTAAGGCCGCCGGGCTCAATCAACGTCGCCTACAATGAGCAGTTCTTC.

This clone was found once. The J gene is TRBJ1-5, the V gene TRBV7-9, with 8 positions matching TRBD1. V shed 5 bases and J 2 bases; nucleotides not matched to a gene: 2. The CDR3 runs to 14 residues. Germline assignment: CDR1 SEHNR and CDR2 FQNEAQ (reference sequence). The CDR3 loop reads CASSQQGGNQPQHF. The DNA for the CDR3 is TGTGCCAGCAGCCAACAGGGGGGCAATCAGCCCCAGCATTTT.

The rearrangement joins TRBV5-1 to TRBJ2-1; 12 bases match TRBD2. CDR1 and CDR2 from the germline V gene are SGHRS and YFSETQ. The CDR3 is 16 amino acids. J lost 8 bases, V lost 4 bases, and 10 bases had no gene match. Written as DNA, the CDR3 is TGCGCCAGCAGCCTCCTAGCGGGAGGGGGTGTGGATGAGCAGTTCTTC. As protein: CASSLLAGGGVDEQFF. The whole variable domain, filled in from reference TRBV5-1 and TRBJ2-1, reads KAGVTQTPRYLIKTRGQQVTLSCSPISGHRSVSWYQQTPGQGLQFLFEYFSETQRNKGNFPGRFSGRQFSNSRSEMNVSTLELGDSALYLCASSLLAGGGVDEQFFGPGTRLTVL.

The V gene is TRBV6-1, the J gene TRBJ1-3; the D is unclear. V lost 0 bases, J lost 0 bases, and 9 bases lay in between. From germline, CDR1 is MNHNS and CDR2 SASEGT. This CDR3 spans 16 amino acids. As DNA, the CDR3 is TGTGCCAGCAGTGAAGCAAGGGCCAGCTCTGGAAACACCATATATTTT. It is translated as CASSEARASSGNTIYF.

The DNA for the CDR3 is TGTGCCAGCAGCCAAGATAGGGCCGCCCAAAACACCATATATTTT. Translating it yields CASSQDRAAQNTIYF. The J gene is TRBJ1-3, the V gene TRBV4-2; D remains unclear. Germline V CDR1 and CDR2: LGHNA, YNFKEQ. V was pared by 0 bases and J by 6 bases, with 12 bases between. This CDR3 comprises 15 residues.

Written as DNA, the CDR3 is TGTGCCAGCAGCGTAGACCCGTCTGGGGCCAACGTCCTGACTTTC. Amino acids: CASSVDPSGANVLTF. The chain recombines TRBV9 with TRBJ2-6, with D uncertain. Germline-derived CDR1 and CDR2 are SGDLS and YYNGEE. V lost 0 bases and J lost 1, with 5 bases in between. CDR3 size: 15 residues.

The rearrangement joins TRBV5-4 to TRBJ2-1; no definite D call. CDR1 SGHNT and CDR2 YYREEE come from the germline V gene (reference sequence). Trimming left V 3 bases short and J 0 bases short, with 7 bases between. The CDR3 length is 14 residues. The CDR3 is CASSSERSYNEQFF. The CDR3 DNA follows: TGTGCCAGCAGCTCGGAGCGCTCCTACAATGAGCAGTTCTTC. Full variable domain (outside the CDR3, taken from reference TRBV5-4 and TRBJ2-1): ETGVTQSPTHLIKTRGQQVTLRCSSQSGHNTVSWYQQALGQGPQFIFQYYREEENGRGNFPPRFSGLQFPNYSSELNVNALELDDSALYLCASSSERSYNEQFFGPGTRLTVL.

J is TRBJ2-7 and V is TRBV14; unclear D gene. This CDR3 spans 15 amino acids. Between the trimmed V and J ends, which lost 0 bases and 3 bases, there was a span of 12 bases. The germline V gene encodes CDR1 SGHDN and CDR2 FVKESK. The CDR3 sequence is CASSQEDRPSYEQYF. Here the CDR3 DNA reads TGTGCCAGCAGCCAAGAGGACCGACCAAGCTACGAGCAGTACTTC.

A remark on this clone: At one boundary the junction diverges from the germline segment, which might be a read error. The chain joins TRBV2 to TRBJ2-7; D is ambiguous. The CDR3 has 13 residues. Germline V gene data show CDR1 as SNHLY and CDR2 as FYNNEI. In DNA form, the CDR3 reads TGTGCCAGCAGTTCCACAGCCCCTTCTTACCCCACCTTC. Its translation is CASSSTAPSYPTF.

V usage is TRBV6-5 and J usage is TRBJ1-2; D uncertain. Trimming stripped 7 bases from V and 6 bases from J, with 18 bases between. This CDR3 spans 14 amino acids. Germline loops: CDR1 MNHEY, CDR2 SVGAGI. The CDR3 is CASTTRFGGHGYTF. CDR3 bases: TGTGCCAGCACAACCCGGTTCGGAGGCCATGGCTACACCTTC.

CDR3 sequence (DNA): TGTGCCAGCAGCTTAGATTGGAGGGTGGACGAGCAGTACTTC. Its translation is CASSLDWRVDEQYF. The rearrangement joins TRBV7-2 to TRBJ2-7, with D perhaps TRBD2 (6 bases). CDR3 length: 14 amino acids. The V gene lost 1 base and the J gene lost 5 bases, with 12 bases spanning the gap. Germline V gives CDR1 SGHTA, CDR2 FQGNSA.

The chain employs TRBV27 and TRBJ2-2; D call uncertain. This CDR3 spans 16 amino acids. V was trimmed by 2 bases and J by 1 base, leaving 11 bases between them. The germline V gene has CDR1 MNHEY and CDR2 SMNVEV (reference sequence). The CDR3 sequence: CASSLSSGRNTGELFF. The CDR3 nucleotides are TGTGCCAGCAGTTTAAGCAGTGGAAGGAACACCGGGGAGCTGTTTTTT.

The chain has TRBV7-2 and TRBJ2-5; TRBD2 matches at 9 bases. The CDR3 has 16 amino acids. V lost 8 bases to trimming and J lost 1 base; unmatched junction nucleotides: 11. The germline V gene encodes CDR1 SGHTA and CDR2 FQGNSA. The CDR3 spells CASQTSGWGVQETQYF. Written as DNA, the CDR3 is TGTGCCAGCCAAACTAGCGGGTGGGGGGTCCAAGAGACCCAGTACTTC.

This sequence joins TRBV4-1 and TRBJ2-4; no definite D call. The CDR3 totals 16 residues. CDR1 is MGHRA, CDR2 YSYEKL, per germline. The V end lost 4 bases, the J end lost 0 bases, and 13 bases lay between the germline ends. The CDR3 DNA sequence: TGCGCCAGCAGCCCCAGTAGGGCACTAGCCAAAAACATTCAGTACTTC. This codes for CASSPSRALAKNIQYF.